The clone carrying this T cell receptor beta chain was detected only a few times. Antigen unknown. The source of the sample is a study of identical twins. Regarding the study as a whole: While abundant cord blood beta clonotypes carried fewer insertions, memory repertoires showed no such pattern. Out-of-frame beta chain sequences displayed weaker excess sharing between twins.

Unmatched junction bases numbered 7, after V lost 1 base and J lost 0 bases. The CDR3 covers 18 residues. Germline assignment: CDR1 KGHDR and CDR2 SFDVKD. From the 5' RACE reads, TCRdb called clonotypes with MiXCR, one entry per CDR3 protein. This repertoire shows around 550,000 distinct CDR3 sequences, approximately 14% found once; its top ten account for around 0.4%. The same sample was also used in a study of yellow fever vaccine responses in identical twins. From that study: Twins reportedly had a vaccine T cell response that seemed partly convergent, partly personalized.

The sequencing sample was made of CD4+ T cells sorted from blood. This sequence originates from a woman aged 18-30 years in good health. The chain uses TRBV24-1 and TRBJ2-3; TRBD2 agrees at 9 bases. CDR3 amino acids: CATSDFSGGQSSTDTQYF. As DNA, the CDR3 is TGTGCCACCAGTGATTTCAGCGGGGGGCAGAGCAGCACAGATACGCAGTATTTT.